A single sample gave rise to the 8 T cell receptor beta chains below, sequenced in a study of identical twins (dated by TCRdb to about 2016). Library generation was performed with 5' RACE. Sequencing relied on an Illumina HiSeq 2000. TCRdb trimmed public reads at Q25 via fastp, called clones via MiXCR and kept in-frame beta chains. Each CDR3 protein appears once, grouped with its most common genes and DNA. For this sample the table gives around 480,000 distinct CDR3 sequences, of which about 14% were detected only once. Of the sample, about 0.52% is held by the ten largest clones. The sample was also linked to a second study, of yellow fever vaccine responses in identical twins.

Specimen: CD4+ T cells sorted from blood. Source of these receptors: a woman younger than 30 in good health.

The chain combines TRBV6-2 or TRBV6-3 with TRBJ2-4, with TRBD2 matching over 9 bases. Germline CDR1 reads MNHEY; CDR2 reads SVGEGT. This CDR3 comprises 17 residues. V lost 5 bases and J lost 1; bases outside the gene matches: 9. The CDR3 bases are TGTGCCAGCAGTGCGCCTAGCGGGATAGGGGCCAAAAACATTCAGTACTTC. Its translation is CASSAPSGIGAKNIQYF.

About this clonotype: Compared with germline, one end of the junction differs, possibly owing to a read error. The chain is built from TRBV12-3 or TRBV12-4 and TRBJ2-7, with 9 bases fitting TRBD2. CDR3 length equals 18 residues. CDR3 bases: TGTGCCCGCAGTCCCGGGGGTGGACTAGCGTGGGCCTCCTACGAGCAGTACTTC. Its protein is CARSPGGGLAWASYEQYF.

The gene calls are TRBV3-1 and TRBJ1-2; 7 bases agree with TRBD1. CDR1 is LGHDT, CDR2 YNNKEL, per germline (reference sequence). The V segment lost 4 bases and the J segment 2 bases; nucleotides outside the gene matches: 7. The CDR3 is 15 residues long. CDR3 protein: CASSPGWTGNYGYTF. The CDR3 region has the DNA TGTGCCAGCAGCCCTGGATGGACAGGAAACTATGGCTACACCTTC.

This clonotype was seen repeatedly, ten times or more. The chain carries TRBV15 and TRBJ2-5; D possibly corresponds to TRBD1 (5 bases). Looked up from germline, CDR1 is LNHNV and CDR2 is YYDKDF (reference sequence). The CDR3 loop spans 15 amino acids. V lost 4 bases and J 4 bases, leaving 16 bases between the germline ends. DNA of the CDR3: TGTGCCACCAGCATGACCAGGGAACGACGAGAGACCCAGTACTTC. Amino acids: CATSMTRERRETQYF.

In this sample, this clonotype turned up many times. The J gene is TRBJ2-1, the V gene TRBV12-3 or TRBV12-4; maybe TRBD1 (5 bases). V was cut by 6 bases and J by 5 bases, with 11 bases left in between. The CDR3 extends over 13 amino acids. The CDR3 spells CASRNLRDNEQFF. The CDR3 DNA sequence: TGTGCCAGCAGAAATCTCAGGGACAATGAGCAGTTCTTC.

The chain uses TRBV12-3 or TRBV12-4 and TRBJ2-7, with unresolved D. V lost 1 base to trimming and J lost 1 base, with 8 bases between them. CDR3 size: 14 residues. CDR3 in DNA: TGTGCCAGCAGTTTAGGACTGACTTCCTACGAGCAGTACTTC. Protein sequence: CASSLGLTSYEQYF.

The chain combines TRBV4-2 with TRBJ2-2, with 8 positions matching TRBD1. Germline lookup yields CDR1 LGHNA and CDR2 YNFKEQ. This CDR3 has 15 amino acids. V trimming: 5 bases; J trimming: 6 bases; junction bases outside the gene matches: 8. CDR3 protein: CASSVRTGWAGELFF. CDR3 DNA: TGTGCCAGCAGCGTTCGGACAGGGTGGGCCGGGGAGCTGTTTTTT.

This clonotype was observed a few times. The CDR3 reads CASSFREKTDTQYF. The CDR3 region has the DNA TGTGCCAGCAGTTTCCGGGAAAAGACAGATACGCAGTATTTT. This chain links TRBV28 with TRBJ2-3; maybe TRBD2 (5 bases). This CDR3 spans 14 amino acids. Looked up from germline, CDR1 is MDHEN and CDR2 is SYDVKM. The ends were cut back, 3 bases at V and 3 bases at J, with 10 bases in the middle.